Listed below are T cell receptor beta chains from one sample, sequenced in a study of blood T cell repertoires in COVID-19. The data were produced by immunoSEQ multiplex PCR, yet TCRdb's version contains in-frame clones alone and is incomplete. This sample has about 61,000 clones; around 85% occur once, and the top ten carry roughly 15%. The source material was peripheral blood. The source is a human donor in a cohort sampled during active COVID-19. The CDR3 runs from the conserved cysteine through the conserved F or W. A D gene is named only where the DNA matches it firmly. Clone size is stated in some rows and not others, as once, few, many or a class when expanded.

cdr3_nt | cdr3_aa | j_call | d_call | v_call | clone_size
TGTGCCAGCAGTTTATTCCCCACCTACGAGCAGTACTTC | CASSLFPTYEQYF | TRBJ2-7 | - | TRBV27 | -
TGCGCCAGCAGCCCCCTGACTAGCGGGGCGTCCTACGAGCAGTACTTC | CASSPLTSGASYEQYF | TRBJ2-7 | TRBD2 | TRBV4-1 | -
TGTGCCAGCTCACCCTTGGGGGCACTTAATGAAAAACTGTTTTTT | CASSPLGALNEKLFF | TRBJ1-4 | - | TRBV18 | -
TGCGCCAGCAGCCCAGACGACCGGGACTTCTTTAGCACAGATACGCAGTATTTT | CASSPDDRDFFSTDTQYF | TRBJ2-3 | - | TRBV5-1 | -
TGCGCCAGCAGCTTGGAGGGGAATGAGCAGTTCTTC | CASSLEGNEQFF | TRBJ2-1 | - | TRBV5-1 | -
TGCGCCAGCAGTCCCAGCGGTCTCTACGAGCAGTACTTC | CASSPSGLYEQYF | TRBJ2-7 | - | TRBV10-2 | -
TGCGCCAGCAGTGAGACAGGGGGTGGAGAGACCCAGTACTTC | CASSETGGGETQYF | TRBJ2-5 | TRBD1 | TRBV5-1 | -
TGTGCCAGCTCACGCAAGGTATCACAGGGTGTAGCGGGCGGAAACAATGAGCAGTTCTTC | CASSRKVSQGVAGGNNEQFF | TRBJ2-1 | - | TRBV18 | -
TGTGCCAGCAGTTTAAGGCAGGGGAAGGGTGGCTACACCTTC | CASSLRQGKGGYTF | TRBJ1-2 | - | TRBV27 | -
TGTGCCAGTTGCAAGGCCCGGACAGGGGAGGGCCAAGAGACCCAGTACTTC | CASCKARTGEGQETQYF | TRBJ2-5 | TRBD1 | TRBV19 | -
TGTGCCAGTAGTAGGGGGAGTAGCGGGATCTATGAGCAGTTCTTC | CASSRGSSGIYEQFF | TRBJ2-1 | TRBD2 | TRBV19 | -
TGCGCCAGCAGCTTGAAAGGGGTCGGCACAGATACGCAGTATTTT | CASSLKGVGTDTQYF | TRBJ2-3 | - | TRBV5-1 | -
TGTGCCAGCAGCGTAAGGGTACAGGGGCCATTGGAGACCCAGTACTTC | CASSVRVQGPLETQYF | TRBJ2-5 | TRBD1 | TRBV9 | -
TGTGCCAGCTCACCCTGGACTAGCGGGAGAGACAATGAGCAGTTCTTC | CASSPWTSGRDNEQFF | TRBJ2-1 | TRBD2 | TRBV18 | -
TGTGCCAGCAGCTTAGGGGCTAGCGGGAGGGCCATTGAGCAGTTCTTC | CASSLGASGRAIEQFF | TRBJ2-1 | TRBD2 | TRBV7-9 | -
TGTGCCAGCAGGACTGACCGACGGGAGTACAATGAGCAGTTCTTC | CASRTDRREYNEQFF | TRBJ2-1 | - | TRBV27 | -
TGTGCCAGCATCAGCGTTGCCAGGACAGGGTCGAACACTGAAGCTTTCTTT | CASISVARTGSNTEAFF | TRBJ1-1 | TRBD1 | TRBV2 | -
TGTGCCAGCGGAGAAGGCGGGGCCGAGACCCAGTACTTC | CASGEGGAETQYF | TRBJ2-5 | - | TRBV7-3 | -
TGTGCCAGCAGCTTGGGACCTTTCAAAGGGGGCCGCTACACCTTC | CASSLGPFKGGRYTF | TRBJ1-2 | TRBD1 | TRBV9 | -
TGTGCCAGCAGCTTTAGTGGTCGGAGGGGCGCGACTGGAAACACCATATATTTT | CASSFSGRRGATGNTIYF | TRBJ1-3 | - | TRBV7-9 | -
TGTGCCAGCAGCGCACCACAGGGGGCGGCGGGAAACACCATATATTTT | CASSAPQGAAGNTIYF | TRBJ1-3 | TRBD1 | TRBV9 | -
TGTGCCTGGAGTGTAAGGAGCTCCTACGAGCAGTACTTC | CAWSVRSSYEQYF | TRBJ2-7 | - | TRBV30 | -
TGTGCCAGCAGCACCACACAGGGGGCGGGGGAGCAGTACTTC | CASSTTQGAGEQYF | TRBJ2-7 | TRBD1 | TRBV7-3 | -
TGTGCCAGCAGCCACAGGACAGCTTATGGCTACACCTTC | CASSHRTAYGYTF | TRBJ1-2 | - | TRBV11-2 | -
TGCGCCAGCAGTCTACAGGGATCCACAGATACGCAGTATTTT | CASSLQGSTDTQYF | TRBJ2-3 | - | TRBV5-1 | -
TGTGCCAGTCTGACTAGCGGGAGGGTAAATGAGCAGTTCTTC | CASLTSGRVNEQFF | TRBJ2-1 | TRBD2 | TRBV28 | -
TGTGCCAGCAGCCCCGGGACAGCGAACACCGGGGAGCTGTTTTTT | CASSPGTANTGELFF | TRBJ2-2 | TRBD1 | TRBV7-2 | -
TGTGCCAGCAGCGGACAGGGGAACACTGAAGCTTTCTTT | CASSGQGNTEAFF | TRBJ1-1 | TRBD1 | TRBV9 | -
TGTGCCAGCAGCGTAGTTTCTAGCGCGAACACCGGGGAGCTGTTTTTT | CASSVVSSANTGELFF | TRBJ2-2 | - | TRBV9 | -
TGTGCCAGCAGCTCACTGGGGAGCGCCCCTAACTATGGCTACACCTTC | CASSSLGSAPNYGYTF | TRBJ1-2 | - | TRBV7-9 | -
TGTGCCAGCAGCGTAGAAGGAAGGGGTGCTTACAATGAGCAGTTCTTC | CASSVEGRGAYNEQFF | TRBJ2-1 | - | TRBV9 | -
TGTGCCAGCAGCTTAATTGGGGAGCGGGAGGCCTACAATGAGCAGTTCTTC | CASSLIGEREAYNEQFF | TRBJ2-1 | TRBD2 | TRBV7-9 | -
TGTGCCAGCAGTTACTCCGGGGGACTAGCGGCCTACGAGCAGTACTTC | CASSYSGGLAAYEQYF | TRBJ2-7 | TRBD2 | TRBV6-6 | -
TGTGCCAGCAGCCGAACCGGGACAGCATCCTACAATGAGCAGTTCTTC | CASSRTGTASYNEQFF | TRBJ2-1 | TRBD1 | TRBV7-6 | -
TGCAGCGTTGCACACCTCTACGAGCAGTACTTC | CSVAHLYEQYF | TRBJ2-7 | - | TRBV29-1 | -
TGTGCCACCAGCAGACAGGGATTTCGAGAGACCCAGTACTTC | CATSRQGFRETQYF | TRBJ2-5 | - | TRBV15 | -
TGTGCCAGCTCACCACCAAACCAGGGGCGGAACACCGGGGAGCTGTTTTTT | CASSPPNQGRNTGELFF | TRBJ2-2 | - | TRBV18 | -
TGTGCCAGCAGCCAGAGCCTAGCGGGAGGACTTTCCTACGAGCAGTACTTC | CASSQSLAGGLSYEQYF | TRBJ2-7 | TRBD2 | TRBV3-1/TRBV3-2 | -
TGTGCCAGCTCGATCGGGACTAACCAAGAGACCCAGTACTTC | CASSIGTNQETQYF | TRBJ2-5 | TRBD2 | TRBV18 | -
TGTGCCAGCAGCTTGGCCGGGGTGAGCTCAGGCTACAATGAGCAGTTCTTC | CASSLAGVSSGYNEQFF | TRBJ2-1 | - | TRBV5-8 | -
TGTGCCAGCAGCTCCTTAGCGGGAGGGAGTAATGAGCAGTTCTTC | CASSSLAGGSNEQFF | TRBJ2-1 | TRBD2 | TRBV7-3 | -
TGTGCCAGCAGCTTTAGCCCAGCGGGGGACCAACTAATAAACACCGGGGAGCTGTTTTTT | CASSFSPAGDQLINTGELFF | TRBJ2-2 | TRBD2 | TRBV13 | once
TGTGCCAGCAGCACAGGTTCGAGTGTGAACACTGAAGCTTTCTTT | CASSTGSSVNTEAFF | TRBJ1-1 | - | TRBV11-2 | -
TGTGCCACCAGTGATCAGACAGGGGGAAATCAGCCCCAGCATTTT | CATSDQTGGNQPQHF | TRBJ1-5 | TRBD1 | TRBV24-1 | -